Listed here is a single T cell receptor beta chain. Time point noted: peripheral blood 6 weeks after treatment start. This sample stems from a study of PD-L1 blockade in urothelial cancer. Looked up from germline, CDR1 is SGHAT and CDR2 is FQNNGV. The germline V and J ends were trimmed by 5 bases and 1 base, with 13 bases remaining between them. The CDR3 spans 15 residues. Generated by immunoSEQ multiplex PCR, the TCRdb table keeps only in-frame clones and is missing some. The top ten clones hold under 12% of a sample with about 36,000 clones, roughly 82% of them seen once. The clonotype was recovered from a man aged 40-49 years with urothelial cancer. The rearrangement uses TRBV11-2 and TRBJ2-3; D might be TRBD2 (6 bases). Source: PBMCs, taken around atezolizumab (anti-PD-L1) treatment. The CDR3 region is CASSATGGGTDTQYF. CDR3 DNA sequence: TGTGCCAGCAGCGCAACAGGCGGGGGCACAGATACGCAGTATTTT.